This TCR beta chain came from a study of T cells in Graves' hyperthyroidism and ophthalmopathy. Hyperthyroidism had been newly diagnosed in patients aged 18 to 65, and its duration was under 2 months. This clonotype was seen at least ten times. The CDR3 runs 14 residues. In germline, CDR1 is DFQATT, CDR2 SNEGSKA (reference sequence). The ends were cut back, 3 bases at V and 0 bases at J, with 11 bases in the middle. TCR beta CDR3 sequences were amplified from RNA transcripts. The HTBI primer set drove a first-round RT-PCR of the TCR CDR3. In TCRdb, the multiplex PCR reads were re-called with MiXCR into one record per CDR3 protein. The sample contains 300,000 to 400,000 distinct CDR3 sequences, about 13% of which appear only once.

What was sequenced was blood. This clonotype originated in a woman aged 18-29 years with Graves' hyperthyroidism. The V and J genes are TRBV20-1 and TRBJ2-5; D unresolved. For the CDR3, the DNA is TGCAGTGCTAGCGACGGTAATTACCAAGAGACCCAGTACTTC. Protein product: CSASDGNYQETQYF.